The entry that follows covers one TCR beta chain sequence. No antigen is known for it. Primed by a sample-barcoded 5' primer and a J-beta primer mix, a second PCR proceeded for about 6 to 12 cycles. TCRdb analysed the 5' RACE reads with MiXCR anew, one entry per CDR3 protein. Of approximately 1.5 million distinct CDR3 sequences detected, about 31% appear once; the ten largest clones hold 10% to 12%. CDR3 length: 16 amino acids. The germline CDR1 and CDR2 sequences are SGHTA and FQGTGA. V dropped 1 base and J dropped 0 bases, with 13 bases sitting between them. This record belongs to a study of blood T cells in healthy people across ages. Findings and caveats of the study: The recorded TCR beta diversity per million T cells decreased in a roughly linear manner with age.

Peripheral blood from each donor was collected in a volume of approximately 9.2 milliliters. V gene TRBV7-3 combines with J gene TRBJ2-7, with a weak D call TRBD1 (6 bases). Input material: blood. The receptor was isolated from a young woman in good health. CDR3 bases: TGTGCCAGCAGCTTAAGAGGCGGACAGAGCTCCTACGAGCAGTACTTC. This gives the protein CASSLRGGQSSYEQYF. Variable domain in full (rest from reference TRBV7-3 and TRBJ2-7): GAGVSQTPSNKVTEKGKYVELRCDPISGHTALYWYRQSLGQGPEFLIYFQGTGAADDSGLPNDRFFAVRPEGSVSTLKIQRTERGDSAVYLCASSLRGGQSSYEQYFGPGTRLTVT.